This T cell receptor beta chain emerged from a study of PD-L1 blockade in urothelial cancer. Whole-study context: Patients initiated atezolizumab at some point between 2013 and 2015 at 1,200 mg intravenously every 3 weeks. Samples of blood were analyzed 3 weeks (second dose) and 6 weeks after treatment start.

The CDR3 loop spans 15 amino acids. CDR1 MGHRA and CDR2 YSYEKL come from the germline V gene. V lost 0 bases and J lost 0, with 5 bases in between. Study outcomes and limitations: It was durable-benefit patients whose tumor-associated blood clones expanded more at 3 weeks.

Spiking of synthetic TCR analog templates was performed in each PCR. Sequenced by immunoSEQ multiplex PCR; TCRdb stores in-frame clones only, minus some. Seen here are about 38,000 clones, 86% observed once, and the top ten hold roughly 23%. With regard to this clone: Its antigen is not identified.

Time point: peripheral blood 6 weeks after treatment start. The clonotype was recovered from a man in his sixties with urothelial cancer. The gene calls are TRBV4-1 and TRBJ2-2; D not certain. Sequencing was performed on PBMCs, taken around atezolizumab (anti-PD-L1) treatment. This CDR3 is CASSQEYSNTGELFF. CDR3 coding DNA: TGCGCCAGCAGCCAAGAATATTCGAACACCGGGGAGCTGTTTTTT.